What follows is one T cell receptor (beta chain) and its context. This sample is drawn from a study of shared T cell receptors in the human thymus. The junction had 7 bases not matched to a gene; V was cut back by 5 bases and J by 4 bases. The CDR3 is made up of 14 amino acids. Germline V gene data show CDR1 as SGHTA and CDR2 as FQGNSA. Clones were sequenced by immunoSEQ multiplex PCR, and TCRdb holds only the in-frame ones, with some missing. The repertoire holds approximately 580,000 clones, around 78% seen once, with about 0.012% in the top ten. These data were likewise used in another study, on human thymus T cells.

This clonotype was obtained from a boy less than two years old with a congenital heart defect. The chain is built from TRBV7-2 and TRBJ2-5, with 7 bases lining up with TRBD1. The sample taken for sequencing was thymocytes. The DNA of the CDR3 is TGTGCCAGCAGCCAAGGGGGCGGCGCAGAGACCCAGTACTTC. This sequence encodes CASSQGGGAETQYF. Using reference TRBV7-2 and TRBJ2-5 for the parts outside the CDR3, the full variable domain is GAGVSQSPSNKVTEKGKDVELRCDPISGHTALYWYRQSLGQGLEFLIYFQGNSAPDKSGLPSDRFSAERTGGSVSTLTIQRTQQEDSAVYLCASSQGGGAETQYFGPGTRLLVL.